These T cell receptor beta chains were read from a single sample in a study of breast tumors, draining lymph nodes, adjacent tissues. TCRdb fed the multiplex PCR reads into MiXCR, producing one record per CDR3 protein. The table includes approximately 88,000 distinct CDR3 sequences, approximately 28% detected once. The sequencing input was axillary lymph node tissue. Every receptor here comes from a female donor with breast cancer. Some clones in this sample may be carry-over from other donors' samples. Each CDR3 is given with its conserved first and last residue. A D gene is named only where the DNA matches it firmly. Size values are once, few and many counts, or a class for expanded clones, and some rows have none.

D,size,J,V,CDR3,DNA
TRBD1,-,TRBJ2-2,TRBV6-4,CASSDTWTGSTGELFF,TGTGCCAGCAGTGACACGTGGACAGGGTCCACCGGGGAGCTGTTTTTT
TRBD1,many,TRBJ1-3,TRBV19,CASSIDSYTGASTVYF,TGTGCCAGTAGTATAGACTCCTATACAGGGGCGAGCACCGTATATTTT
TRBD1,many,TRBJ2-7,TRBV4-3,CASSQDSNRGYEQYF,TGCGCCAGCAGCCAAGATTCAAACAGGGGCTACGAGCAGTACTTC
-,-,TRBJ2-1,TRBV4-3,CASSQDGENGQLF,TGCGCCAGCAGCCAAGATGGAGAAAATGGGCAGCTCTTC
-,many,TRBJ2-7,TRBV7-9,CASSSPLGPSEQYF,TGTGCCAGCAGCTCTCCACTCGGGCCCAGCGAGCAGTACTTC
TRBD2,many,TRBJ2-1,TRBV24-1,CATSDRTSGRGGSYNEQFF,TGTGCCACCAGTGACAGGACTAGCGGGAGGGGGGGCTCCTACAATGAGCAGTTCTTC
-,-,TRBJ2-5,TRBV7-9,CASSPGEVGETQYF,TGTGCCAGCAGCCCCGGGGAGGTCGGGGAGACCCAGTACTTC
TRBD2,-,TRBJ2-7,TRBV5-1,CASSWGFTGEGHEQYF,TGCGCCAGCAGCTGGGGGTTCACGGGGGAGGGCCACGAGCAGTACTTC
-,many,TRBJ2-1,TRBV7-9,CASSLEGGLEQFF,TGTGCCAGCAGCTTAGAGGGGGGGCTCGAGCAGTTCTTC
-,few,TRBJ1-1,TRBV6-5,CASSYPGHNTEAFF,TGTGCCAGCAGTTACCCGGGCCACAACACTGAAGCTTTCTTT
-,-,TRBJ2-7,TRBV6-2/TRBV6-3,CASSHARLAYEQYF,TGTGCCAGCAGTCACGCGCGACTAGCCTACGAGCAGTACTTC
-,many,TRBJ1-6,TRBV18,CARSPGGRGGYNSPLHF,TGTGCCAGATCTCCGGGGGGGCGAGGGGGATATAATTCACCCCTCCACTTT
TRBD1,once,TRBJ1-3,TRBV20-1,CSARMTGLNTIYF,TGCAGTGCTAGGATGACAGGGCTAAACACCATATATTTT
TRBD2,many,TRBJ2-7,TRBV28,CASSLHLAGLTYEQYF,TGTGCCAGCAGTTTACATCTAGCGGGTTTGACCTACGAGCAGTACTTC
-,many,TRBJ1-1,TRBV7-2,CASSPLLTVEAFF,TGTGCCAGCAGCCCTCTATTGACAGTTGAAGCTTTCTTT
-,many,TRBJ2-3,TRBV6-5,CASSHSIRGDTQYF,TGTGCCAGCAGTCACTCGATCAGGGGAGATACGCAGTATTTT
TRBD1,-,TRBJ2-7,TRBV24-1,CATSDPQGSGTGGFNEQYF,TGTGCCACCAGTGATCCCCAGGGTAGCGGGACAGGGGGTTTCAACGAGCAGTACTTC
-,few,TRBJ2-2,TRBV29-1,CSVELRGELFF,TGCAGCGTTGAATTAAGAGGGGAGCTGTTTTTT
TRBD2,-,TRBJ2-5,TRBV7-8,CASIRYSGSGQETQCF,TGTGCCAGCATCAGATATAGCGGGAGCGGCCAAGAGACCCAGTGCTTC
TRBD1,many,TRBJ2-7,TRBV20-1,CSARGTLGTGGREQYF,TGCAGTGCTAGAGGGACCCTCGGGACAGGGGGCCGCGAGCAGTACTTC
TRBD2,many,TRBJ2-2,TRBV12-3/TRBV12-4,CASASGRGELFF,TGTGCCAGCGCTAGCGGGAGGGGGGAGCTGTTTTTT
-,-,TRBJ2-1,TRBV11-3,CASSTGDNEQLF,TGTGCCAGCAGCACGGGAGACAATGAGCAGCTCTTC
-,many,TRBJ2-1,TRBV4-2,CASSQEGVNEQFF,TGTGCCAGCAGCCAAGAAGGCGTTAATGAGCAGTTCTTC
-,-,TRBJ2-1,TRBV19,CASSPTWAGDEQFF,TGTGCCAGTAGTCCGACTTGGGCAGGGGATGAGCAGTTCTTC
-,many,TRBJ2-2,TRBV5-1,CASSQDPGTTNTGELFF,TGCGCCAGCAGCCAAGACCCCGGGACAACGAACACCGGGGAGCTGTTTTTT
-,-,TRBJ2-7,TRBV11-1,CACSRRSSYEQYF,TGTGCCTGCAGCCGCAGGAGTTCCTACGAGCAGTACTTC
-,-,TRBJ2-7,TRBV7-9,CASSLSGRSYEQYF,TGTGCCAGCAGCTTAAGTGGGCGGAGCTACGAGCAGTACTTC
-,many,TRBJ2-1,TRBV15,CATSRGSSPADDNEQFF,TGTGCCACCAGCAGAGGGTCCAGCCCCGCAGACGACAATGAGCAGTTCTTC
-,many,TRBJ2-2,TRBV24-1,CATSGGGLNTGELFF,TGTGCCACCAGCGGAGGGGGCCTTAACACCGGGGAGCTGTTTTTT
-,many,TRBJ2-7,TRBV5-1,CASSLVGGISYEQYF,TGCGCCAGCAGCTTGGTTGGCGGTATCTCCTACGAGCAGTACTTC
-,many,TRBJ1-1,TRBV20-1,CSASTGTEAFF,TGCAGTGCTTCAACCGGGACCGAAGCTTTCTTT
-,-,TRBJ1-1,TRBV6-9,CASSYLTGGPMNTEAFF,TGTGCCAGCAGTTACCTTACCGGGGGACCCATGAACACTGAAGCTTTCTTT
-,few,TRBJ2-2,TRBV18,CASSPNLAGELFF,TGTGCCAGCTCACCTAATCTCGCCGGGGAGCTGTTTTTT
TRBD2,many,TRBJ2-3,TRBV2,CASSEANLGLVGFPDTQYF,TGTGCCAGCAGTGAAGCTAATCTCGGACTAGTGGGATTTCCAGATACGCAGTATTTT
-,many,TRBJ2-7,TRBV6-5,CASRRGLSYEQYF,TGTGCCAGTCGAAGGGGACTCTCCTACGAGCAGTACTTC
TRBD2,many,TRBJ2-4,TRBV7-6,CASSPEGGSSKNIQYF,TGTGCCAGCAGCCCTGAGGGCGGGAGTTCCAAAAACATTCAGTACTTC
TRBD1,many,TRBJ2-6,TRBV5-1,CASSTGTGYLWTNVLTF,TGCGCCAGCAGCACCGGGACAGGCTATCTCTGGACCAACGTCCTGACTTTC
TRBD2,many,TRBJ2-2,TRBV12-3/TRBV12-4,CASSPRPGRDGELFF,TGTGCCAGCAGTCCTCGTCCGGGGAGGGACGGGGAGCTGTTTTTT
-,many,TRBJ1-5,TRBV19,CASSIGITYSNQPQHF,TGTGCCAGTAGTATTGGAATAACTTATAGCAATCAGCCCCAGCATTTT
-,many,TRBJ2-1,TRBV7-9,CASSQSGAGDLNEQFF,TGTGCCAGCAGCCAAAGTGGGGCCGGGGACCTAAATGAGCAGTTCTTC
-,-,TRBJ1-1,TRBV19,CASSTGIGRMNTEAFF,TGTGCCAGTAGTACGGGTATCGGGCGCATGAACACTGAAGCTTTCTTT
-,many,TRBJ2-6,TRBV28,CASRLGGAGANVLTF,TGTGCCAGCAGGTTGGGGGGAGCTGGGGCCAACGTCCTGACTTTC
-,many,TRBJ1-5,TRBV10-1,CASSEDRNQPQHF,TGCGCCAGCAGTGAGGACCGCAATCAGCCCCAGCATTTT
TRBD2,many,TRBJ2-3,TRBV5-8,CASSLGTTSTDTQYF,TGTGCCAGCAGCCTAGGGACTACTAGCACAGATACGCAGTATTTT
-,many,TRBJ1-1,TRBV5-1,CASSLAGTTEAFF,TGCGCCAGCAGCTTAGCAGGGACCACTGAAGCTTTCTTT
-,many,TRBJ1-1,TRBV5-1,CASSFLGGGYAEAFF,TGCGCCAGCAGCTTCCTGGGGGGAGGGTACGCTGAAGCTTTCTTT
TRBD2,-,TRBJ2-5,TRBV15,CATSRDLAGGETQYF,TGTGCCACCAGCAGAGACCTAGCGGGGGGGGAGACCCAGTACTTC
-,many,TRBJ2-7,TRBV4-3,CASSLFRYEQYF,TGCGCCAGCAGCCTGTTTCGGTACGAGCAGTACTTC
TRBD1,many,TRBJ2-6,TRBV27,CASSGRQGRSGANVLTF,TGTGCCAGCAGCGGGCGACAGGGGAGATCTGGGGCCAACGTCCTGACTTTC
TRBD1,many,TRBJ1-2,TRBV7-9,CASSLVTGGDYGYTF,TGTGCCAGCAGCTTAGTCACAGGGGGCGACTATGGCTACACCTTC